This entry concerns a single T cell receptor beta chain. Its antigen is unidentified. Repertoires were generated with immunoSEQ multiplex PCR, while TCRdb's copy carries only in-frame clones and drops some. The repertoire has some 38,000 clones, 65% to 85% of them found once; the top ten carry around 8.9%. The germline V gene has CDR1 MNHNS and CDR2 SASEGT. V lost 8 bases and J lost 0, with 13 bases in between. The CDR3 extends over 14 amino acids. Indicated time point: week 47, end of study. The study gave 300 ug of mutant IDH1 20-mer peptide per vaccine dose, with topical imiquimod. The source of the sample is a study of a mutant IDH1 vaccine in newly diagnosed glioma. For the study at large: Patients received vaccination from 4-6 weeks after radiotherapy alone, or with temozolomide cycles. Week 35 was safety follow-up visit V12; week 47 was end-of-study visit V13.

This specimen was PBMCs, taken from a glioma patient whose treatment included an IDH1 peptide vaccine. The TCR comes from a middle-aged man with glioma. The chain links TRBV6-1 to TRBJ1-2; D not certain. The CDR3 nucleotides read TGTGCCAGCCTCCTGGACGCGGCTAACTATGGCTACACCTTC. This encodes CASLLDAANYGYTF.